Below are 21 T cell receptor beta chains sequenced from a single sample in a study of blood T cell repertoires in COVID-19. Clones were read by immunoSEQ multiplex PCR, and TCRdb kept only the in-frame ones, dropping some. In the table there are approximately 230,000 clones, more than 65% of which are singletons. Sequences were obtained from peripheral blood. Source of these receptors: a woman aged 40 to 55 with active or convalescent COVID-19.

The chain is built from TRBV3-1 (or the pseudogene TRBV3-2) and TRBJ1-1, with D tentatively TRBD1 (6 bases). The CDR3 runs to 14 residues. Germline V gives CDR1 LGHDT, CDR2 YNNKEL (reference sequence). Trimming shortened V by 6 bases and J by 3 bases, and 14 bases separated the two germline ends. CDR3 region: CASSPTGLDTEAFF. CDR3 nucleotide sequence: TGTGCCAGCAGTCCTACAGGGTTGGACACTGAAGCTTTCTTT.

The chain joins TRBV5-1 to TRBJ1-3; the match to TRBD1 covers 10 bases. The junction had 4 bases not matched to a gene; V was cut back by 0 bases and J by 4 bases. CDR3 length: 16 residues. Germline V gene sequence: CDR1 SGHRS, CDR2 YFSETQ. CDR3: CASSLGGTGVGNTIYF. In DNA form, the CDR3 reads TGCGCCAGCAGCTTGGGAGGGACAGGGGTCGGAAACACCATATATTTT.

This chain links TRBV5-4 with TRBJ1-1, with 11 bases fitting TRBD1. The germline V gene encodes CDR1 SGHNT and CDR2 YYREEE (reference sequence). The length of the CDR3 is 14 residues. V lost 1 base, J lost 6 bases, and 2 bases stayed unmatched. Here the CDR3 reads CASSLKGQGAEAFF. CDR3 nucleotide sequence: TGTGCCAGCAGCTTGAAGGGACAGGGGGCTGAAGCTTTCTTT.

For the CDR3, the DNA is TGTGCCATCAGTGGTGGGCCCGGGGAGCTGTTTTTT. Translation gives CAISGGPGELFF. V gene TRBV10-3 combines with J gene TRBJ2-2; D unresolved. Trimming shortened V by 4 bases and J by 6 bases, and 6 bases separated the two germline ends. The CDR3 runs 12 residues. Germline V gene sequence: CDR1 ENHRY, CDR2 SYGVKD.

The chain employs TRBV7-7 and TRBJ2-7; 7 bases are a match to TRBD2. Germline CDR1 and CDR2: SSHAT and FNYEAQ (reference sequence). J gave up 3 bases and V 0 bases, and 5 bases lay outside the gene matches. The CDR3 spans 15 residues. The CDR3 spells CASSLAAGGDYEQYF. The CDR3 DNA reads TGTGCCAGCAGCTTAGCGGCTGGGGGGGACTACGAGCAGTACTTC.

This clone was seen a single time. The CDR3 DNA reads TGTGCCAGCAGTGAATATTTTATGGAGCGGGTCAGAGATACGCAGTATTTT. Amino acids: CASSEYFMERVRDTQYF. J is TRBJ2-3 and V is TRBV6-1, with D tentatively TRBD2 (6 bases). Germline V lookup: CDR1 MNHNS, CDR2 SASEGT. Trimming stripped 2 bases from V and 5 bases from J, with 20 bases between. This CDR3 spans 17 amino acids.

CDR3 region: CASSFGQGGMGGNTIYF. CDR3 nucleotides: TGTGCCAGCAGTTTTGGACAGGGAGGCATGGGTGGAAACACCATATATTTT. The chain employs TRBV28 and TRBJ1-3; 8 bases line up with TRBD1. Germline CDR1 reads MDHEN; CDR2 reads SYDVKM. V shed 3 bases, J shed 3 bases, and the junction held 10 bases outside the gene matches. This CDR3 has 17 residues.

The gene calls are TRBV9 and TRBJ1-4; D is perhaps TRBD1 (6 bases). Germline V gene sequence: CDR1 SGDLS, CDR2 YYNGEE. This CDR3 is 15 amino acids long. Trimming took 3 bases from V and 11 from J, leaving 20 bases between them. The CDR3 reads CASSALGQSSSKLFF. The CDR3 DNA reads TGTGCCAGCAGCGCCCTCGGACAGTCTAGTTCGAAACTGTTTTTT.

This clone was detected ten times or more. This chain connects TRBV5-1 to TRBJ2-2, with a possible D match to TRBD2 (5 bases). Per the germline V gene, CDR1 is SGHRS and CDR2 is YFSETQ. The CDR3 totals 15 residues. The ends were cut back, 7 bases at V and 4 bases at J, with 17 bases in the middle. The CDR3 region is CASHASSPGTGELFF. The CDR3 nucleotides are TGCGCCAGCCACGCTAGCTCCCCGGGCACCGGGGAGCTGTTTTTT.

The CDR3 DNA follows: TGTGCCAGCAGTTTTGAGGGCGAAGGCTACACCTTC. Protein: CASSFEGEGYTF. The chain has TRBV11-1 and TRBJ1-2; D is undetermined. In germline, CDR1 is SGHAT, CDR2 FQDESV (reference sequence). Trimming pared 6 bases from V and 8 bases from J, leaving 13 bases between. CDR3 length: 12 amino acids.

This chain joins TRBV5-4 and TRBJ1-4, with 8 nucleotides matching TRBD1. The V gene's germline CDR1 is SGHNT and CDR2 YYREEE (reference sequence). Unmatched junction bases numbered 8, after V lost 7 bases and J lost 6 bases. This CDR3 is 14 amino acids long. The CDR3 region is CASGSQGGDEKLFF. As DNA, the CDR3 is TGTGCCAGCGGCTCACAGGGGGGAGATGAAAAACTGTTTTTT.

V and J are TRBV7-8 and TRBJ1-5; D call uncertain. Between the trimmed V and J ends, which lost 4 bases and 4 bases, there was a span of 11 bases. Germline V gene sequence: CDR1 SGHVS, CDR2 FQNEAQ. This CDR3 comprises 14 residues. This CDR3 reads CASSSRGPNQPQHF. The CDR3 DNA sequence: TGTGCCAGCAGCTCCCGAGGGCCGAATCAGCCCCAGCATTTT.

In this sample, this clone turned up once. The CDR3 nucleotides read TGCGCCAGCAAGGATATCGGGGGGGCCGATTACAATGAGCAGTTCTTC. It specifies CASKDIGGADYNEQFF. V and J are TRBV5-1 and TRBJ2-1; 8 nucleotides match TRBD2. This CDR3 region has 16 residues. The ends lost 6 bases at V and 4 bases at J; junction bases unmatched: 12. Germline CDR1 and CDR2: SGHRS and YFSETQ.

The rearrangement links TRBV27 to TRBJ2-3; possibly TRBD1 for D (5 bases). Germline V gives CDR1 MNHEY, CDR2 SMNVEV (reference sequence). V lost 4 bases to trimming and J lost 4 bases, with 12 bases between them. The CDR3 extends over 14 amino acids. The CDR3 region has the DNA TGTGCCAGCAGTTCCACTCGACAGTCAGATACGCAGTATTTT. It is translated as CASSSTRQSDTQYF.

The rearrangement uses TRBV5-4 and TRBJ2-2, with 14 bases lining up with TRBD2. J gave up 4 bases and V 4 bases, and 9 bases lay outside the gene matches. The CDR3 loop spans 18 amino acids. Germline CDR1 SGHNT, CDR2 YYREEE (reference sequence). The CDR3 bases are TGTGCCAGCAGCCTGCGACTAGCGGGGGGGCGGGTCACCGGGGAGCTGTTTTTT. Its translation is CASSLRLAGGRVTGELFF.

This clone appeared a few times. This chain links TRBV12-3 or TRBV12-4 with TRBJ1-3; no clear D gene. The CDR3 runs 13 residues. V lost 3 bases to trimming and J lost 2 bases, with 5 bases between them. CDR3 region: CASSFVAGNTIYF. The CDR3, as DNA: TGTGCCAGCAGTTTTGTAGCTGGAAACACCATATATTTT.

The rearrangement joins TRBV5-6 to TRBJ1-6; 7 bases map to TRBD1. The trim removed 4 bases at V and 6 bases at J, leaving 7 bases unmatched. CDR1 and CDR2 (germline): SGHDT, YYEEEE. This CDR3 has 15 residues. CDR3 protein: CASSHTGELNSPLHF. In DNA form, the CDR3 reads TGTGCCAGCAGCCATACAGGGGAACTTAATTCACCCCTCCACTTT. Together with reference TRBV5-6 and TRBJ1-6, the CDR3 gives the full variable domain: DAGVTQSPTHLIKTRGQQVTLRCSPKSGHDTVSWYQQALGQGPQFIFQYYEEEERQRGNFPDRFSGHQFPNYSSELNVNALLLGDSALYLCASSHTGELNSPLHFGNGTRLTVT.

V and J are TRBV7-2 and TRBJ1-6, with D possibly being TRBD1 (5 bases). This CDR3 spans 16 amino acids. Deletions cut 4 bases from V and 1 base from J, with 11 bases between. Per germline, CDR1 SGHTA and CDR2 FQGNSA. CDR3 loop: CASSSYRGSYNSPLHF. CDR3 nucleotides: TGTGCCAGCAGCTCGTATAGGGGTTCCTATAATTCACCCCTCCACTTT.

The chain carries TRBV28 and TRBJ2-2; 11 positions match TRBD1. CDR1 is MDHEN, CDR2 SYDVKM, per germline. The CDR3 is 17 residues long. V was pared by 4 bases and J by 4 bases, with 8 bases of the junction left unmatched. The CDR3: CASSSLGTGGITGELFF. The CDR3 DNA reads TGTGCCAGCAGTTCCCTCGGGACAGGGGGAATCACCGGGGAGCTGTTTTTT.

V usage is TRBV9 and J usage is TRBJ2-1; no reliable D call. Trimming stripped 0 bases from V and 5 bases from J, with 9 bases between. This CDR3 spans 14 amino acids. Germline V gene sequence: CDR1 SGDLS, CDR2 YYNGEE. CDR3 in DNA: TGTGCCAGCAGCGTAGCGGAGAATCACAATGAGCAGTTCTTC. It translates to CASSVAENHNEQFF.

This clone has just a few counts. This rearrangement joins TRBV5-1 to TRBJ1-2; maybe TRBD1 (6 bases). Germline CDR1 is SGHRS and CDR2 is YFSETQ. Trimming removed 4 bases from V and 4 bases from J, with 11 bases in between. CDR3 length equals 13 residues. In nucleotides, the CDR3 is TGCGCCAGCAGCACCGGGACAACCTATGGCTACACCTTC. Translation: CASSTGTTYGYTF. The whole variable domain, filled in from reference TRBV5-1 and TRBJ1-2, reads KAGVTQTPRYLIKTRGQQVTLSCSPISGHRSVSWYQQTPGQGLQFLFEYFSETQRNKGNFPGRFSGRQFSNSRSEMNVSTLELGDSALYLCASSTGTTYGYTFGSGTRLTVV.